Below are 6 T cell receptor beta chains sequenced from a single sample in a study of CD8 T cells in ankylosing spondylitis (dated by TCRdb to about 2017). The library was built by means of 5' RACE. For sequencing, an Illumina HiSeq 2500 was employed. Starting from the raw public reads, TCRdb applied fastp trimming at Q25, assembled clones with MiXCR and retained in-frame beta chains. Rows are unified per CDR3 protein, each entry keeping the most common DNA and genes. This sample holds fewer than 200,000 distinct CDR3 sequences; around a sixth were observed only once. Jointly, the top ten make up around 4% of the sample. Sequencing used blood, either unsorted or a sorted T cell fraction (not recorded which). Every receptor here comes from a male donor aged 5-29 years with ankylosing spondylitis or in good health (not recorded which). Donor details come from another sample of the same person, matched by shared clones.

In its sample, this clonotype was seen many times. This chain joins TRBV12-3 or TRBV12-4 and TRBJ2-1, with a weak D call TRBD2 (5 bases). Between the trimmed V and J ends, which lost 3 bases and 7 bases, there was a span of 16 bases. The CDR3 extends over 15 amino acids. The CDR3 DNA is TGTGCCAGCAGTTTTGGCCTAGCAGCTTTGAATGAGCAGTTCTTC. The encoded protein is CASSFGLAALNEQFF.

The chain joins TRBV6-4 to TRBJ2-7; the D gene is possibly TRBD2 (5 bases). The CDR3 is made up of 13 amino acids. The V end lost 10 bases, the J end lost 7 bases, and 20 bases lay between the germline ends. Germline V gives CDR1 MRHNA, CDR2 SNTAGT. The CDR3 DNA sequence: TGTGCCAACCAGGAGGAGCGGACGTTTGAGCAGTACTTC. This gives the protein CANQEERTFEQYF.

Ten or more counts support this clonotype. The rearrangement joins TRBV27 to TRBJ2-1, with 11 bases matching TRBD2. Trimming took 6 bases from V and 6 from J; bases not matched to a gene: 10. Germline V gene data show CDR1 as MNHEY and CDR2 as SMNVEV (reference sequence). CDR3 size: 16 residues. Here the CDR3 DNA reads TGTGCCAGCAGGCGGACACTAGCGGGAGAACCCAATGAGCAGTTCTTC. Its protein product is CASRRTLAGEPNEQFF.

The table lists this clonotype with many counts. This chain joins TRBV7-2 and TRBJ2-7, with 7 bases fitting TRBD1. The germline V gene has CDR1 SGHTA and CDR2 FQGNSA. The junction had 7 bases not matched to a gene; V was cut back by 1 base and J by 4 bases. The CDR3 is made up of 15 amino acids. CDR3 DNA: TGTGCCAGCAGCTTAGGGACAGGCCAAACGTACGAGCAGTACTTC. Translated, it gives CASSLGTGQTYEQYF.

This clonotype came up many times. The V and J genes are TRBV5-1 and TRBJ2-2; 9 bases map to TRBD2. V lost 7 bases and J lost 0; bases outside the gene matches: 13. Germline V lookup: CDR1 SGHRS, CDR2 YFSETQ. The CDR3 contains 18 residues. The DNA of the CDR3 is TGCGCCAGCCTACCCCGAGCGGGAGGACGGACGAACACCGGGGAGCTGTTTTTT. It encodes CASLPRAGGRTNTGELFF.

This clonotype has a count of ten or more. For the CDR3, the DNA is TGTGCCAGCAGCCCTATCTTAGGGGGCTACACCTTC. Translation gives CASSPILGGYTF. V usage is TRBV6-1 and J usage is TRBJ1-2; D ambiguous. The length of the CDR3 is 12 residues. V was pared by 6 bases and J by 8 bases, with 13 bases between. The germline gives CDR1 MNHNS, CDR2 SASEGT.